This T cell receptor beta chain was found in a study of OX40 agonist ivuxolimab in advanced cancers. This CDR3 comprises 15 residues. TCRdb's copy holds only in-frame clones and misses some; the assay was immunoSEQ multiplex PCR. The table has about 81,000 clones, about 86% seen once. V is TRBV12-1 and J is TRBJ1-4; TRBD1 is taken as the D call from the table, unchecked against the DNA. TRBV12-1 has pseudogene status. This TCR came from an adult with an advanced solid tumor such as melanoma, head and neck, liver or kidney cancer. The material was CD4+ or CD8+ T cells sorted from blood, obtained in a trial of the OX40 agonist ivuxolimab. CDR3: CAWKTARNLGEKLFF. The CDR3 region has the DNA TGTGCCTGGAAGACCGCCCGGAATCTGGGCGAAAAACTGTTTTTT.